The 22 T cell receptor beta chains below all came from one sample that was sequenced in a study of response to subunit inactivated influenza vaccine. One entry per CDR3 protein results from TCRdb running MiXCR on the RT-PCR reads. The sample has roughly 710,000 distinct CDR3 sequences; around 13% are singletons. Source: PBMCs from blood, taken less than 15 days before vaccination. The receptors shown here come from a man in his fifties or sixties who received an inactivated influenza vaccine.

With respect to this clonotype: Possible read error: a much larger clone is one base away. The CDR3 is CVSIATEGVHTEAFF. Written as DNA, the CDR3 is TGTGTCAGCATTGCGACGGAGGGGGTTCACACTGAAGCTTTCTTT. V and J are TRBV27 and TRBJ1-1; D may be TRBD1 (6 bases). Germline assignment: CDR1 MNHEY and CDR2 SMNVEV (reference sequence). The CDR3 covers 15 residues.

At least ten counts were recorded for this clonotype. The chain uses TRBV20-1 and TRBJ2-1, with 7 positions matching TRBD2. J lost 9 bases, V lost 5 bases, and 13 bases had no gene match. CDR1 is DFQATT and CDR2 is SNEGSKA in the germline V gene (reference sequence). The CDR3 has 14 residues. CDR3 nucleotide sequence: TGCAGTGCTCCGAGGACTAGAATGGCGGGTGAGCAGTTCTTC. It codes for CSAPRTRMAGEQFF.

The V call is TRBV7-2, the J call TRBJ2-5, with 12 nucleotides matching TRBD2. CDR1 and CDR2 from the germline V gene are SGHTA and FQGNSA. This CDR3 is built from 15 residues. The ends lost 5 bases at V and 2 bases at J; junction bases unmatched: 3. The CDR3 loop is CASSQLAGGQETQYF. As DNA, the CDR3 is TGTGCCAGCAGCCAACTAGCGGGGGGTCAAGAGACCCAGTACTTC.

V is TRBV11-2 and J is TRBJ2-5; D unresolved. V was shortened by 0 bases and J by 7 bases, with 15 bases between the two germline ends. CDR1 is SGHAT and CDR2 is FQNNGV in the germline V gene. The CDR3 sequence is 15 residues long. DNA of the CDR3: TGTGCCAGCAGCTTAGATGCAGGAGCCCTAGGGACCCAGTACTTC. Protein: CASSLDAGALGTQYF.

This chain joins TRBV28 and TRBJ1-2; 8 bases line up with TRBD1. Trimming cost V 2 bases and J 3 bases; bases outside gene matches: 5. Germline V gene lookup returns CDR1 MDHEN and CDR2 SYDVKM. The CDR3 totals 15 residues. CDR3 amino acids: CASSLGSTGDYGYTF. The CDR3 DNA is TGTGCCAGCAGTTTAGGATCGACAGGGGACTATGGCTACACCTTC.

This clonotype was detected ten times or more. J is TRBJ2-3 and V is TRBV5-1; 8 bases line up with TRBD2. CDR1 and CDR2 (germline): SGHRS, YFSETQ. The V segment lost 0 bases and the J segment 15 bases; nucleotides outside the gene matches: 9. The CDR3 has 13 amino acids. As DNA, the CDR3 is TGCGCCAGCAGCTTGGCCGGAAGAAGCGGGGGCTATTTT. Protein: CASSLAGRSGGYF. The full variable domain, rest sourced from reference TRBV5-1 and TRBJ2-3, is KAGVTQTPRYLIKTRGQQVTLSCSPISGHRSVSWYQQTPGQGLQFLFEYFSETQRNKGNFPGRFSGRQFSNSRSEMNVSTLELGDSALYLCASSLAGRSGGYFGPGTRLTVL.

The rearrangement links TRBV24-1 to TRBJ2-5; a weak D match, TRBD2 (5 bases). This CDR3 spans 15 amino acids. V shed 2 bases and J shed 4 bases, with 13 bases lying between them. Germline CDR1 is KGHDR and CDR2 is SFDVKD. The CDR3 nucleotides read TGTGCCACCAGTGATTCCTTCAGAGGGCGAGAGACCCAGTACTTC. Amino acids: CATSDSFRGRETQYF.

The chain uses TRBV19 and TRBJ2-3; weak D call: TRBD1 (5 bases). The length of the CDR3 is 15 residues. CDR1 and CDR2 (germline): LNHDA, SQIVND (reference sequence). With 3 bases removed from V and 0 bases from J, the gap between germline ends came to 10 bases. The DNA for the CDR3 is TGTGCCAGTAGTATCTTCGACAGCAGCACAGATACGCAGTATTTT. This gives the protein CASSIFDSSTDTQYF.

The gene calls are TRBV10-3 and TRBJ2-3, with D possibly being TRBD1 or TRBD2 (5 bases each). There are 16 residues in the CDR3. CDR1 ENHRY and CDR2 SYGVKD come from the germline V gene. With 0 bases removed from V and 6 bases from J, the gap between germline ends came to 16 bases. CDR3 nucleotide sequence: TGTGCCATCAGTGAGTCCCGGGGCAGGGTAGACGATACGCAGTATTTT. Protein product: CAISESRGRVDDTQYF.

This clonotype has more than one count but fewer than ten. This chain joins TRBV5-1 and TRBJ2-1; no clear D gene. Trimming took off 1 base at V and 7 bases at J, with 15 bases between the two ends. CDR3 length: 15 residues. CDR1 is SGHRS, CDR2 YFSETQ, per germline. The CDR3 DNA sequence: TGCGCCAGCAGCTTGTCGCGGAGAGAGGTTAATGAGCAGTTCTTC. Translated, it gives CASSLSRREVNEQFF. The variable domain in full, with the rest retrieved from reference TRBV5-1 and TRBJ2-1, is KAGVTQTPRYLIKTRGQQVTLSCSPISGHRSVSWYQQTPGQGLQFLFEYFSETQRNKGNFPGRFSGRQFSNSRSEMNVSTLELGDSALYLCASSLSRREVNEQFFGPGTRLTVL.

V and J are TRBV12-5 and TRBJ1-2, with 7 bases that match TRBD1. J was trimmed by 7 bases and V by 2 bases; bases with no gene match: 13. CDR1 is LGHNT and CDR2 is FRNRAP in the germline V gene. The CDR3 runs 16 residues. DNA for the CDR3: TGTGCTAGTGGTTTGTCACTCGGACAGGCCTGGGCTGGCTACACCTTC. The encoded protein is CASGLSLGQAWAGYTF.

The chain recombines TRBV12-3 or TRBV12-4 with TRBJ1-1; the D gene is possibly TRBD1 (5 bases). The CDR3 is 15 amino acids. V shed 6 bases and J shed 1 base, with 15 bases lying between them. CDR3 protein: CASRPSGHQNTEAFF. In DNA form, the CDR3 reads TGTGCCAGCAGGCCTTCCGGACACCAGAACACTGAAGCTTTCTTT.

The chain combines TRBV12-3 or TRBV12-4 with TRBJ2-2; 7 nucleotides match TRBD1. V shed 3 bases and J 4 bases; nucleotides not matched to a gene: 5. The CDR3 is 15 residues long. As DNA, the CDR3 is TGTGCCAGCAGTTTCGAGAGGACAGGCACCGGGGAGCTGTTTTTT. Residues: CASSFERTGTGELFF.

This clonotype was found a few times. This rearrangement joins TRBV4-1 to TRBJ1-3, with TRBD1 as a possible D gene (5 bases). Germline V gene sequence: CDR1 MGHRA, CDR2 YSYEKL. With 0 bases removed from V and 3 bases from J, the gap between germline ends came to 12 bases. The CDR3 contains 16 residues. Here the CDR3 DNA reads TGCGCCAGCAGCCAAGATCGCAGGGCGGGTGGAAACACCATATATTTT. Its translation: CASSQDRRAGGNTIYF.

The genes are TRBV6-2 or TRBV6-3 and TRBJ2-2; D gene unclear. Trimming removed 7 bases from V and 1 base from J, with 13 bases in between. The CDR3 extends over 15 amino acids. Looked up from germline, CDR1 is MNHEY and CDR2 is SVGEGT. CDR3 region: CASTQFGGNTGELFF. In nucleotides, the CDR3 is TGTGCCAGCACCCAATTCGGCGGGAACACCGGGGAGCTGTTTTTT.

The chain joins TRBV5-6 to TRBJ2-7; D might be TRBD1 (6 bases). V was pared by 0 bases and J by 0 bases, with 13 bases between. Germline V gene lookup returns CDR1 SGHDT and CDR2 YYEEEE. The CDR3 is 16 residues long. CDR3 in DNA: TGTGCCAGCAGCTTGGTGGGACACCCCAGCTCCTACGAGCAGTACTTC. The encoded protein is CASSLVGHPSSYEQYF.

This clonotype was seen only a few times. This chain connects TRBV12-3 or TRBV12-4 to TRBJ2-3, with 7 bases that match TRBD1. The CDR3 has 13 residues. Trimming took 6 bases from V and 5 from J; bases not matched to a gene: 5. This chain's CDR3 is CASSRRQGDTQYF. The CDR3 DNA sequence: TGTGCCAGCAGCCGTCGACAGGGAGATACGCAGTATTTT.

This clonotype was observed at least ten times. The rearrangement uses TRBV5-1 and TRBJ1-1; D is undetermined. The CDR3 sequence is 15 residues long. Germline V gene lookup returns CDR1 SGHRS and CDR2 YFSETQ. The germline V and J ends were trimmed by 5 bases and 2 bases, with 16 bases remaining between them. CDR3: CASSFKASVNTEAFF. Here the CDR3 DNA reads TGCGCCAGCAGTTTTAAGGCCTCAGTAAACACTGAAGCTTTCTTT.

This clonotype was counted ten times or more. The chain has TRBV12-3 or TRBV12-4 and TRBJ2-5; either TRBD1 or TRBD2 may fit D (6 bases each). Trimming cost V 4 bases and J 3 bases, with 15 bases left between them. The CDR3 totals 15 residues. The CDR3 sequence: CASSSPWGAKETQYF. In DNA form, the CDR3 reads TGTGCCAGCAGTTCGCCTTGGGGGGCGAAAGAGACCCAGTACTTC.

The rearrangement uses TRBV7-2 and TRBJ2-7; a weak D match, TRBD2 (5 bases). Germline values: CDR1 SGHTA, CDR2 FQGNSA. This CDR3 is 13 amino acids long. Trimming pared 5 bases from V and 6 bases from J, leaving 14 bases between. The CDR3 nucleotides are TGTGCCAGCAGCCCTCAACTAGGTGGCGAGCAGTACTTC. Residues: CASSPQLGGEQYF.

The CDR3 DNA reads as TGCAGTGCACAACAGGGTGGCGACGAGCAGTACTTC. Residues: CSAQQGGDEQYF. The rearrangement joins TRBV20-1 to TRBJ2-7, with a tentative D call TRBD1 (6 bases). Per germline, CDR1 DFQATT and CDR2 SNEGSKA (reference sequence). V dropped 6 bases and J dropped 5 bases, with 14 bases sitting between them. This CDR3 has 12 amino acids.

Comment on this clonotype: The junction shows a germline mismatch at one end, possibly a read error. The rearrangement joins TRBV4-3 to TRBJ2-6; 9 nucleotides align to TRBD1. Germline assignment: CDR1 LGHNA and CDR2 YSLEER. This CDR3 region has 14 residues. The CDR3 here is CASSQGTGDNVLTF. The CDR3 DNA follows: TGCGCCAGCAGCCAAGGGACAGGGGACAACGTCCTGACTTTC.